The source of this T cell receptor (beta chain) is a study of shared clonotypes between healthy human individuals (dated by TCRdb to about 2020). About the full investigation: A couple of women and a few men aged 18 to 49 years were included in the cohort. For each donor, CD4 naive and CD4 memory were each given three plates, CD8 naive was given two plates, and CD8 memory was given one plate. Blood TCR repertoires of several healthy adults were deeply sequenced to estimate repertoire size and the extent of clonotype sharing between individuals. Different laboratories and diverse techniques were used to prepare libraries and sequence TCR repertoires, to increase sequencing depth and limit assay-specific biases. Per donor, leukapheresis produced somewhere between about 0.8 and 9.5 billion PBMCs. Results the study describes overall, beyond this receptor: Only blood was sampled, and tissue TCR repertoires likely differ from those in blood. Incomplete sequencing was indicated by rarefaction of sorted-subset datasets, despite the large sequencing depth. When several donors were compared, the shared fraction of clonotypes was about 5.2% for naive CD4, approximately 3.3% for naive CD8, more than 2% for memory CD4, and less than 0.5% for memory CD8. Higher generation probabilities were observed for clonotypes shared by all four sorted-subset donors than for non-shared clonotypes. The genetic and exposure-history diversity represented was limited by the small number of donors. Based on pairwise subsampling, the degree of clonotype sharing among donors was expected to be affected by sequencing depth. Naive subsets generally had larger estimated clonotype richness than memory subsets.

The CDR3 sequence holds 18 residues, the cysteine and phenylalanine included. Of all the DNA, just the CDR3 is kept, 54 bases in frame from base 1. The V end gives up 0 bases and the J end 1 base, leaving 11 bases in the junction not matched to a gene. CDR1 and CDR2 (SGHKS, YYEKEE) derive from the germline V gene (reference sequence). Donors were healthy HIV-negative adults with no recently reported acute infections or vaccinations. All donors were Caucasian adults living in Nashville, Tennessee, USA. Magnetic negative selection was used to enrich CD4+ T cells, after which naive cells were positively selected on CD45RA and the negative fraction became the memory subset. Blood was collected by leukapheresis, and PBMCs were isolated by Ficoll-Histopaque density gradient centrifugation and then cryopreserved in liquid nitrogen vapor phase. Analytical flow cytometry was used to check the purity and quantity of every magnetically sorted T cell population. Genomic DNA was isolated from every sorted fraction and measured by UV absorbance on a Nanodrop 2000c.

TCR CDR3 regions were amplified from genomic DNA by multiplex PCR using the deep immunoSEQ assay. Extracted genomic DNA from each cell subset was spread evenly across all wells of several immunoSEQ 96-well plates, with each plate serving as a replicate. For sorted subsets, 200 to 250 ng of genomic DNA, equivalent to around 31,000 T cell genomes, went into each replicate PCR. Purified libraries were quantified with a Qubit 3.0 fluorometer, sized on a Bioanalyzer 2100, and re-quantified with the KAPA Library Quantification kit. A separate single-read 150-cycle Illumina NextSeq 550 flow cell was used to sequence each immunoSEQ 96-well plate. Per the original workflow: Because only junctional sequences without quality scores were contained in the immunoSEQ output, filtering matching that applied to full-length reads could not be performed. Sequences were annotated with PyIR, a Python wrapper for IgBLAST v1.9, and V/J genes and CDR3 were assigned using IMGT germline references. Reads were removed for weak V/J assignments (E-value above 1e-6), missing CDR3, stop codons, out-of-frame junctions, or ambiguous translated residues. V3J clonotypes were defined as sequences sharing the same inferred V gene, J gene, and CDR3 amino acid sequence. Percentage overlap between repertoires was calculated by dividing the number of shared unique clonotypes by the size of the smaller repertoire. Repertoire richness was assessed with RTK rarefaction, the Chao1 estimator, and Recon v2.1 estimates of unobserved clonotypes. Generation probabilities for all TCRbeta clonotypes obtained by the gDNA method from several donors were computed using OLGA. This immuneACCESS table, as held by TCRdb, lists in-frame sequences with V and J called but not all clones. Of the missing ones, under half trace to an unresolved V gene in checked studies; the others have no known cause. V, J and clone size are those of that table, while D and trimming were read from the DNA. This sample lists roughly 1,000,000 clones; approximately 78% were detected once. The ten biggest clones cover 0.52% of the sample.

This clone was detected only a few times. Its recognized antigen is unknown. Base qualities are not at hand, and no much larger clone is one base apart. The sequence was collected from a man aged 18 to 30 in good health. Some clones in this sample may be carry-over from other donors' samples. The sequenced sample was memory CD4+ T cells from PBMCs. What this sample's cell subset or site label stands for: CD45RA-negative fraction. The chain employs TRBV5-5 and TRBJ2-5; 8 central bases correspond to TRBD2. The DNA is TGTGCCAGCAGCTTGGGGACTAGGGCGGGAGGTTTCCAAGAGACCCAGTACTTC. It translates to CASSLGTRAGGFQETQYF.